Listed below are T cell receptor beta chains from one sample, sequenced in a study of T cells in Graves' hyperthyroidism and ophthalmopathy. TCRdb used MiXCR to reprocess the multiplex PCR reads, holding one entry per CDR3 protein. The repertoire has 600,000 to 750,000 distinct CDR3 sequences, about 18% of them found once; the top ten carry roughly 15%. Sequencing input: blood. These receptors were obtained from a man aged 45-65 years with Graves' hyperthyroidism. Both conserved end residues are part of each CDR3. The order of the fields is D gene, V gene, clone size, J gene, CDR3 protein, CDR3 DNA. D genes are given only for firm matches. Not every row has a clone size; where given, it reads once, few, many or a size class.

d_call: TRBD1
v_call: TRBV28
clone_size: many
j_call: TRBJ1-2
cdr3_aa: CASSLPGQARYGYTF
cdr3_nt: TGTGCCAGCAGTTTACCAGGACAGGCCCGCTATGGCTACACCTTC

d_call: -
v_call: TRBV6-1
clone_size: few
j_call: TRBJ1-4
cdr3_aa: CAHRRPPEEKLFF
cdr3_nt: TGTGCTCACAGAAGGCCCCCAGAAGAAAAACTGTTTTTT

d_call: TRBD2
v_call: TRBV12-5
clone_size: -
j_call: TRBJ2-1
cdr3_aa: CASGLLAGGYNEQFF
cdr3_nt: TGTGCTAGTGGTCTCTTAGCGGGGGGATACAATGAGCAGTTCTTC

d_call: -
v_call: TRBV20-1
clone_size: -
j_call: TRBJ1-1
cdr3_aa: CSATDDLNTEAFF
cdr3_nt: TGCAGTGCGACGGACGATTTGAACACTGAAGCTTTCTTT

d_call: TRBD2
v_call: TRBV9
clone_size: few
j_call: TRBJ2-2
cdr3_aa: CASSVEIAGNTGELFF
cdr3_nt: TGTGCCAGCAGCGTAGAGATAGCGGGAAACACCGGGGAGCTGTTTTTT

d_call: -
v_call: TRBV6-5
clone_size: few
j_call: TRBJ2-2
cdr3_aa: CASSSYWDNTRELFF
cdr3_nt: TGTGCCAGCAGTTCCTATTGGGACAACACCAGGGAGCTGTTTTTT

d_call: TRBD1
v_call: TRBV27
clone_size: many
j_call: TRBJ2-1
cdr3_aa: CASTDRDRGYNEQFF
cdr3_nt: TGTGCCAGCACCGATAGGGACAGGGGATACAATGAGCAGTTCTTC

d_call: -
v_call: TRBV7-2
clone_size: many
j_call: TRBJ1-6
cdr3_aa: CASSPRGRDNSPLHF
cdr3_nt: TGTGCCAGCAGTCCCCGCGGACGGGATAATTCACCCCTCCACTTT

d_call: -
v_call: TRBV7-9
clone_size: many
j_call: TRBJ2-1
cdr3_aa: CASSLVGSHEQFF
cdr3_nt: TGTGCCAGCAGCTTGGTGGGGTCCCATGAGCAGTTCTTC

d_call: -
v_call: TRBV10-3
clone_size: -
j_call: TRBJ1-2
cdr3_aa: CAISESRQYYGYTF
cdr3_nt: TGTGCCATCAGTGAGTCGCGGCAGTACTATGGCTACACCTTC

d_call: -
v_call: TRBV9
clone_size: -
j_call: TRBJ2-2
cdr3_aa: CASSVDVNTGELFF
cdr3_nt: TGTGCCAGCAGCGTAGACGTGAACACCGGGGAGCTGTTTTTT

d_call: TRBD1
v_call: TRBV7-9
clone_size: few
j_call: TRBJ1-2
cdr3_aa: CASSLTGSYLGYTF
cdr3_nt: TGTGCCAGCAGCTTGACAGGGTCTTATCTTGGCTACACCTTC

d_call: TRBD1
v_call: TRBV28
clone_size: many
j_call: TRBJ2-7
cdr3_aa: CASSLGTELYEQYF
cdr3_nt: TGTGCCAGCAGTTTGGGGACAGAACTCTACGAGCAGTACTTC

d_call: -
v_call: TRBV6-1
clone_size: few
j_call: TRBJ2-1
cdr3_aa: CASSSTRTYNEQFF
cdr3_nt: TGTGCCAGCAGTTCAACTAGGACTTACAATGAGCAGTTCTTC

d_call: -
v_call: TRBV29-1
clone_size: -
j_call: TRBJ2-7
cdr3_aa: CSVDAGHFSEQYF
cdr3_nt: TGCAGCGTTGACGCAGGCCATTTCTCCGAGCAGTACTTC

d_call: -
v_call: TRBV20-1
clone_size: -
j_call: TRBJ2-1
cdr3_aa: CSARDRSGGTSYNEQFF
cdr3_nt: TGCAGTGCTAGAGATAGGAGCGGAGGGACCTCCTACAATGAGCAGTTCTTC

d_call: -
v_call: TRBV6-5
clone_size: -
j_call: TRBJ1-5
cdr3_aa: CASSYEAPWGNQPQHF
cdr3_nt: TGTGCCAGCAGTTACGAAGCCCCCTGGGGCAATCAGCCCCAGCATTTT

d_call: -
v_call: TRBV27
clone_size: many
j_call: TRBJ1-1
cdr3_aa: CASSNFRDEAFF
cdr3_nt: TGTGCCAGCAGTAACTTCAGGGATGAAGCTTTCTTT

d_call: -
v_call: TRBV29-1
clone_size: -
j_call: TRBJ2-7
cdr3_aa: CSVGPGDEQYF
cdr3_nt: TGCAGCGTTGGACCGGGGGACGAGCAGTACTTC

d_call: TRBD2
v_call: TRBV13
clone_size: -
j_call: TRBJ2-1
cdr3_aa: CASRGAGGTYNEQFF
cdr3_nt: TGTGCCAGCAGGGGAGCGGGAGGAACCTACAATGAGCAGTTCTTC

d_call: -
v_call: TRBV29-1
clone_size: -
j_call: TRBJ2-7
cdr3_aa: CSGGTTYEQYF
cdr3_nt: TGCAGCGGGGGGACAACCTACGAGCAGTACTTC

d_call: TRBD1
v_call: TRBV6-1
clone_size: -
j_call: TRBJ2-3
cdr3_aa: CASSSGQGALPDTQYF
cdr3_nt: TGTGCCAGCAGTTCCGGACAGGGGGCCCTTCCAGATACGCAGTATTTT

d_call: -
v_call: TRBV28
clone_size: -
j_call: TRBJ1-5
cdr3_aa: CASSLWTGWGYSNQPQHF
cdr3_nt: TGTGCCAGCAGTTTATGGACAGGATGGGGTTATAGCAATCAGCCCCAGCATTTT

d_call: TRBD1
v_call: TRBV30
clone_size: -
j_call: TRBJ1-4
cdr3_aa: CAWSGGVQGPMDEKLFF
cdr3_nt: TGTGCCTGGAGTGGAGGGGTACAGGGGCCAATGGATGAAAAACTATTTTTT

d_call: -
v_call: TRBV13
clone_size: -
j_call: TRBJ2-5
cdr3_aa: CASSARDSQETQCF
cdr3_nt: TGTGCCAGCAGCGCACGGGACTCCCAAGAGACCCAGTGCTTC

d_call: -
v_call: TRBV2
clone_size: few
j_call: TRBJ2-1
cdr3_aa: CASSERLANEQFF
cdr3_nt: TGTGCCAGCAGTGAAAGGTTAGCGAATGAGCAGTTCTTC

d_call: TRBD2
v_call: TRBV18
clone_size: few
j_call: TRBJ2-7
cdr3_aa: CASSPVGNSGSEGVEQYF
cdr3_nt: TGTGCCAGCTCACCAGTCGGAAATAGCGGGAGTGAGGGTGTGGAGCAGTACTTC

d_call: TRBD1
v_call: TRBV28
clone_size: many
j_call: TRBJ1-4
cdr3_aa: CASSPDFMTGRLMDNEKLFF
cdr3_nt: TGTGCCAGCAGTCCTGACTTTATGACAGGGAGATTAATGGATAATGAAAAACTGTTTTTT

d_call: -
v_call: TRBV5-1
clone_size: few
j_call: TRBJ2-1
cdr3_aa: CASSRRALSYNEQFF
cdr3_nt: TGCGCCAGCAGCCGCCGGGCATTATCCTACAATGAGCAGTTCTTC

d_call: TRBD2
v_call: TRBV7-8
clone_size: many
j_call: TRBJ2-1
cdr3_aa: CASSLSGTNNEQFF
cdr3_nt: TGTGCCAGCAGCTTGTCCGGGACTAACAATGAGCAGTTCTTC

d_call: -
v_call: TRBV6-5
clone_size: -
j_call: TRBJ1-5
cdr3_aa: CASSYSYSRDQPQHF
cdr3_nt: TGTGCCAGCAGTTACTCGTACAGTAGGGATCAGCCCCAGCATTTT

d_call: TRBD2
v_call: TRBV6-1
clone_size: -
j_call: TRBJ2-3
cdr3_aa: CASSLSGRAVDTQYF
cdr3_nt: TGTGCCAGCTCACTTAGCGGGAGGGCCGTAGATACGCAGTATTTT